The 26 T cell receptor beta chains below were found in one sample sequenced in a study of cytomegalovirus exposure and HLA in healthy donors. In the PCR, 60 Vbeta and 13 Jbeta primers were used. The repertoire was sequenced with immunoSEQ multiplex PCR; TCRdb's copy has only in-frame clones and lacks some. The sample records about 160,000 clones, about 80% being singletons. Sequences were obtained from PBMCs. All receptors derive from a woman in her forties or fifties in good health and CMV-seropositive.

The J gene is TRBJ1-2, the V gene TRBV4-1, with D uncertain. The germline V and J ends were trimmed by 0 bases and 0 bases, with 5 bases remaining between them. The CDR3 consists of 14 residues. Germline CDR1 and CDR2: MGHRA and YSYEKL. Written as DNA, the CDR3 is TGCGCCAGCAGCCAAGAACTCTCTAACTATGGCTACACCTTC. It specifies CASSQELSNYGYTF.

The V call is TRBV7-8, the J call TRBJ1-4; 8 nucleotides line up with TRBD1. The CDR3 extends over 14 amino acids. After removal of 4 bases from V and 8 bases from J, the junction contained 6 bases not matched to a gene. Germline V lookup: CDR1 SGHVS, CDR2 FQNEAQ. The CDR3 protein is CASSSQGAGEKLFF. CDR3 sequence (DNA): TGTGCCAGCAGCTCGCAGGGGGCAGGGGAAAAACTGTTTTTT.

This chain links TRBV19 with TRBJ1-2, with 8 bases matching TRBD1. V dropped 5 bases and J dropped 7; count of bases not matched to a gene: 9. Germline assignment: CDR1 LNHDA and CDR2 SQIVND (reference sequence). The CDR3 totals 14 residues. The CDR3 loop reads CASSPGQGRSGYTF. CDR3 in DNA: TGTGCCAGTAGTCCCGGACAGGGTCGTAGTGGCTACACCTTC.

CDR3 bases: TGTGCCAGCAGTTTAATACAGGGGGCATCCAATGAGCAGTTCTTC. Its protein is CASSLIQGASNEQFF. The chain combines TRBV28 with TRBJ2-1; 9 positions match TRBD1. The ends lost 2 bases at V and 6 bases at J; junction bases unmatched: 5. The CDR3 extends over 15 amino acids. Germline V CDR1 and CDR2: MDHEN, SYDVKM. Complete variable domain (other parts from reference TRBV28 and TRBJ2-1): DVKVTQSSRYLVKRTGEKVFLECVQDMDHENMFWYRQDPGLGLRLIYFSYDVKMKEKGDIPEGYSVSREKKERFSLILESASTNQTSMYLCASSLIQGASNEQFFGPGTRLTVL.

The chain carries TRBV9 and TRBJ2-3, with 7 positions matching TRBD2. V shed 2 bases and J 0 bases; nucleotides not matched to a gene: 3. This CDR3 region has 15 residues. Germline CDR1 reads SGDLS; CDR2 reads YYNGEE. CDR3 in DNA: TGTGCCAGCAGCGTTAGCGGGCGTAGCACAGATACGCAGTATTTT. The encoded protein is CASSVSGRSTDTQYF.

This clone was seen a few times. V and J are TRBV5-1 and TRBJ2-5; TRBD2 matches at 8 bases. Per germline, CDR1 SGHRS and CDR2 YFSETQ. Trimming took 4 bases from V and 1 from J; bases not matched to a gene: 6. The CDR3 is 15 residues long. CDR3 in amino acids: CASSRAGAIQETQYF. The CDR3 coding sequence is TGCGCCAGCAGCAGAGCGGGGGCCATCCAAGAGACCCAGTACTTC.

This clone was picked up a small number of times. J is TRBJ1-3 and V is TRBV5-4; TRBD1 is a possible D gene (6 bases). The CDR3 is 15 amino acids. V lost 4 bases and J 0 bases, leaving 11 bases between the germline ends. Germline values: CDR1 SGHNT, CDR2 YYREEE (reference sequence). The CDR3 nucleotides are TGTGCCAGCAGCAGGACAGCACCCTCTGGAAACACCATATATTTT. Its translation is CASSRTAPSGNTIYF.

The chain combines TRBV25-1 with TRBJ2-1; D remains unclear. Germline lookup yields CDR1 MGHDK and CDR2 SYGVNS. This CDR3 region has 12 residues. Trimming left V 6 bases short and J 7 bases short, with 10 bases between. The CDR3 here is CASSLTGNEQFF. The CDR3 nucleotides read TGTGCCAGCAGCCTGACTGGGAATGAGCAGTTCTTC.

The chain links TRBV5-1 to TRBJ1-2; possibly TRBD1 for D (5 bases). Trimming stripped 0 bases from V and 3 bases from J, with 9 bases between. CDR3 length equals 14 residues. The germline V gene has CDR1 SGHRS and CDR2 YFSETQ. Written as DNA, the CDR3 is TGCGCCAGCAGCTTGGACGGCAGGGACTATGGCTACACCTTC. This gives the protein CASSLDGRDYGYTF.

This chain joins TRBV6-6 and TRBJ2-7; 7 nucleotides align to TRBD2. CDR3 length: 15 amino acids. V lost 2 bases to trimming and J lost 1 base; unmatched junction nucleotides: 5. CDR1 is MNHNY and CDR2 is SVGAGI in the germline V gene (reference sequence). CDR3 residues: CASSYGRGRSYEQYF. The DNA of the CDR3 is TGTGCCAGCAGTTACGGGAGGGGCCGGTCCTACGAGCAGTACTTC.

The genes are TRBV19 and TRBJ1-2; D is possibly TRBD1 (6 bases). Trimming removed 8 bases at V and 8 bases at J, with 12 bases between. The V gene's germline CDR1 is LNHDA and CDR2 SQIVND (reference sequence). CDR3 length: 11 amino acids. The DNA of the CDR3 is TGTGCCAGTTTACAGGGTTTCGGCTACACCTTC. It codes for CASLQGFGYTF.

CDR3 in DNA: TGTGCCAGCAGTTTCGGGGGGGACACTGAAGCTTTCTTT. Translated, it gives CASSFGGDTEAFF. J is TRBJ1-1 and V is TRBV28, with a weak D call TRBD1 (5 bases). Germline lookup yields CDR1 MDHEN and CDR2 SYDVKM. This CDR3 has 13 amino acids. V was shortened by 3 bases and J by 3 bases, with 8 bases between the two germline ends.

This chain uses TRBV5-4 with TRBJ2-1; 9 nucleotides line up with TRBD2. Germline V gives CDR1 SGHNT, CDR2 YYREEE (reference sequence). The CDR3 consists of 13 residues. After removal of 3 bases from V and 15 bases from J, the junction contained 10 bases not matched to a gene. The CDR3, as DNA: TGTGCCAGCAGCTCCCAGATAGCGGGAGTGGGGTTCTTC. It is translated as CASSSQIAGVGFF.

The genes are TRBV7-8 and TRBJ2-1; unclear D gene. Trimming removed 1 base from V and 8 bases from J, with 6 bases in between. The CDR3 spans 12 residues. CDR1 is SGHVS, CDR2 FQNEAQ, per germline. The CDR3 nucleotides are TGTGCCAGCAGCTTAGTAAAGCATGAGCAGTTCTTC. This sequence encodes CASSLVKHEQFF.

V and J are TRBV28 and TRBJ2-1, with 13 bases identical to TRBD2. Looked up from germline, CDR1 is MDHEN and CDR2 is SYDVKM. The J segment lost 5 bases and the V segment lost 7 bases, leaving 8 bases of the junction unmatched. This CDR3 has 16 amino acids. The CDR3 reads CASTPSGTSGNNEQFF. CDR3 bases: TGTGCCAGCACCCCCTCCGGGACTAGCGGGAACAATGAGCAGTTCTTC.

This chain uses TRBV10-1 with TRBJ1-5; 9 bases match TRBD1. The CDR3 totals 16 residues. The ends lost 3 bases at V and 3 bases at J; junction bases unmatched: 6. Per the germline V gene, CDR1 is WNHNN and CDR2 is SYGVQD (reference sequence). The CDR3 nucleotides read TGCGCCAGCAGTGAACTCGGGACAGGGACCAATCAGCCCCAGCATTTT. Translated: CASSELGTGTNQPQHF.

This clone was counted only a few times. This chain connects TRBV29-1 to TRBJ1-1; the D is unclear. The ends were cut back, 2 bases at V and 9 bases at J, with 10 bases in the middle. There are 11 residues in the CDR3. Germline V CDR1 and CDR2: SQVTM, ANQGSEA. In DNA form, the CDR3 reads TGCAGCGTTGAACCGGGGAGTCAAGCTTTCTTT. Its translation: CSVEPGSQAFF.

The rearrangement uses TRBV18 and TRBJ2-3, with 12 bases that match TRBD1. The CDR3 sequence is 16 residues long. Germline V lookup: CDR1 KGHSH, CDR2 LQKENI. The V segment lost 3 bases and the J segment 1 base; nucleotides outside the gene matches: 2. CDR3 in amino acids: CASSPRDRGRTDTQYF. DNA of the CDR3: TGTGCCAGCTCACCGAGGGACAGGGGGCGCACAGATACGCAGTATTTT.

This clone showed up just a few times. V is TRBV6-6 and J is TRBJ2-7; 8 bases are shared with TRBD1. This CDR3 is built from 14 residues. V lost 0 bases to trimming and J lost 6 bases; unmatched junction nucleotides: 4. Germline loops: CDR1 MNHNY, CDR2 SVGAGI (reference sequence). In DNA, the CDR3 is TGTGCCAGCAGTTACTCCCCAGGGGGCGCCGAGCAGTACTTC. Amino acids: CASSYSPGGAEQYF.

The chain has TRBV7-9 and TRBJ2-7, with 7 bases lining up with TRBD2. Per germline, CDR1 SEHNR and CDR2 FQNEAQ (reference sequence). The CDR3 is 11 amino acids. V gave up 8 bases and J gave up 4 bases; unmatched junction bases: 2. The DNA for the CDR3 is TGTGCCAGCGCGGGGGAGTACGAGCAGTACTTC. This gives the protein CASAGEYEQYF.

The chain combines TRBV11-2 with TRBJ1-1, with D perhaps TRBD1 (5 bases). The CDR3 consists of 14 residues. Germline V gene sequence: CDR1 SGHAT, CDR2 FQNNGV. With 3 bases removed from V and 0 bases from J, the gap between germline ends came to 8 bases. CDR3 bases: TGTGCCAGCAGCTTGGGGGGGTTGAACACTGAAGCTTTCTTT. Residues: CASSLGGLNTEAFF.

The rearrangement joins TRBV19 to TRBJ2-5, with TRBD2 identical over 8 bases. V lost 3 bases to trimming and J lost 1 base; unmatched junction nucleotides: 7. CDR1 is LNHDA, CDR2 SQIVND, per germline (reference sequence). CDR3 length: 16 amino acids. DNA of the CDR3: TGTGCCAGTAGTATTCTTAGCGGGGAACTCCAAGAGACCCAGTACTTC. Translated: CASSILSGELQETQYF.

The rearrangement links TRBV6-6 to TRBJ1-5; D not resolved. Trimming removed 6 bases from V and 4 bases from J, with 19 bases in between. The CDR3 runs to 16 residues. Germline lookup yields CDR1 MNHNY and CDR2 SVGAGI (reference sequence). Written as DNA, the CDR3 is TGTGCCAGCAGGCCCGATCAGGCAGGCTTTAATCAGCCCCAGCATTTT. It translates to CASRPDQAGFNQPQHF.

The rearrangement joins TRBV2 to TRBJ2-1; 7 nucleotides line up with TRBD2. In germline, CDR1 is SNHLY, CDR2 FYNNEI. V shed 6 bases and J 8 bases; nucleotides not matched to a gene: 13. The CDR3 has 15 amino acids. Written as DNA, the CDR3 is TGTGCCAGCAGCATTCCTAGCGGCGGGGCTTATGAGCAGTTCTTC. It yields the protein CASSIPSGGAYEQFF.

J is TRBJ1-3 and V is TRBV2; D unclear. The germline V gene has CDR1 SNHLY and CDR2 FYNNEI. The CDR3 sequence is 14 residues long. The V gene lost 3 bases and the J gene lost 2 bases, with 8 bases spanning the gap. CDR3 DNA sequence: TGTGCCAGCAGTGAGTACACCCCTGGAAACACCATATATTTT. This codes for CASSEYTPGNTIYF.

The chain combines TRBV6-1 with TRBJ2-2; tentatively, D is TRBD1 (6 bases). The CDR3 totals 13 residues. Germline CDR1 is MNHNS and CDR2 is SASEGT. V lost 6 bases to trimming and J lost 3 bases, with 8 bases between them. The CDR3 protein is CASRRTDTGELFF. The CDR3 DNA reads TGTGCCAGCAGACGGACAGACACCGGGGAGCTGTTTTTT.